These 24 T cell receptor beta chains share one sample of origin, sequenced in a study of Ad26.COV2.S vaccination and SARS-CoV-2 variants. Assay used: immunoSEQ multiplex PCR; TCRdb lists only in-frame clones, some missing. This sample has 300,000 to 350,000 clones, with around 89% found just once. The treatment denotes: roughly 20 received Ad26.COV2.S at low or high dose, single or two shots; several received placebo; per-sample allocation not given. The samples were gathered on day 63 after the first injection of vaccine or placebo. Specimen: peripheral blood, collected in a trial of Ad26.COV2.S vaccine versus placebo. The receptors here all came from a person between 18 and 65 years old who received the Ad26.COV2.S COVID-19 vaccine or a placebo.

V gene TRBV7-8 combines with J gene TRBJ2-1; D unresolved. CDR1 and CDR2 from the germline V gene are SGHVS and FQNEAQ. The germline V and J ends were trimmed by 2 bases and 0 bases, with 8 bases remaining between them. The CDR3 has 15 amino acids. The CDR3: CASSLTSSSYNEQFF. The CDR3 bases are TGTGCCAGCAGCTTAACGTCTAGCTCCTACAATGAGCAGTTCTTC.

The chain employs TRBV19 and TRBJ1-1; tentative D call: TRBD1 (6 bases). Trimming removed 6 bases from V and 11 bases from J, with 19 bases in between. This CDR3 has 13 amino acids. Per germline, CDR1 LNHDA and CDR2 SQIVND (reference sequence). The CDR3 sequence: CASRYEPGGPAFF. Here the CDR3 DNA reads TGTGCCAGTAGATACGAGCCGGGGGGCCCGGCTTTCTTT.

The chain combines TRBV10-1 with TRBJ2-5; TRBD2 matches at 7 bases. V lost 1 base and J lost 4; bases outside the gene matches: 6. Germline lookup yields CDR1 WNHNN and CDR2 SYGVQD (reference sequence). The CDR3 contains 15 residues. The CDR3 protein is CASSELAGVGETQYF. The CDR3 DNA follows: TGCGCCAGCAGTGAGTTGGCGGGAGTCGGAGAGACCCAGTACTTC.

This chain joins TRBV7-8 and TRBJ1-5; no reliable D call. CDR1 SGHVS and CDR2 FQNEAQ come from the germline V gene. V lost 4 bases to trimming and J lost 3 bases, with 10 bases between them. The CDR3 totals 14 residues. DNA for the CDR3: TGTGCCAGCAGCTCCGGACGAGCCAATCAGCCCCAGCATTTT. As protein: CASSSGRANQPQHF.

V gene TRBV12-5 combines with J gene TRBJ2-2, with D perhaps matching TRBD1 or TRBD2 (6 bases each). The ends were cut back, 3 bases at V and 1 base at J, with 9 bases in the middle. Germline V gene data show CDR1 as LGHNT and CDR2 as FRNRAP. This CDR3 region has 15 residues. In DNA form, the CDR3 reads TGTGCTAGTGGTTTCGGGGGCCTGAACACCGGGGAGCTGTTTTTT. It is translated as CASGFGGLNTGELFF.

The chain recombines TRBV9 with TRBJ2-3, with TRBD2 identical over 8 bases. The V and J ends lost 3 bases and 6 bases, in that order; junction bases with no gene match: 9. CDR3 size: 15 residues. The V gene's germline CDR1 is SGDLS and CDR2 YYNGEE. CDR3 bases: TGTGCCAGCAGCGATGGAGCGGGAGACAGCGATACGCAGTATTTT. This encodes CASSDGAGDSDTQYF.

This chain joins TRBV3-1 (or the pseudogene TRBV3-2) and TRBJ2-5, with D uncertain. This CDR3 region has 14 residues. V lost 7 bases and J 5 bases, leaving 17 bases between the germline ends. Germline-derived CDR1 and CDR2 are LGHDT and YNNKEL (reference sequence). The CDR3 DNA sequence: TGTGCCAGCACCAACGAAGATCAAGGGGAGACCCAGTACTTC. Amino acids: CASTNEDQGETQYF.

The chain joins TRBV5-1 to TRBJ1-6; D is possibly TRBD1 (5 bases). V was trimmed by 1 base and J by 5 bases, leaving 7 bases between them. The germline gives CDR1 SGHRS, CDR2 YFSETQ. The CDR3 covers 14 residues. The CDR3 sequence is CASSLMGDNSPLHF. CDR3 DNA sequence: TGCGCCAGCAGCTTGATGGGGGATAATTCACCCCTCCACTTT.

The V call is TRBV7-9, the J call TRBJ2-1; TRBD2 agrees at 10 bases. CDR3 length: 18 residues. The germline V gene has CDR1 SEHNR and CDR2 FQNEAQ (reference sequence). J was trimmed by 0 bases and V by 2 bases; bases with no gene match: 7. The CDR3 region has the DNA TGTGCCAGCAGCTTAAGGGCTAGCGGGAGCCCCTCCTACAATGAGCAGTTCTTC. This sequence encodes CASSLRASGSPSYNEQFF.

V gene TRBV19 combines with J gene TRBJ2-1; either TRBD1 or TRBD2 may supply D (5 bases each). The V gene lost 5 bases and the J gene lost 6 bases, with 17 bases spanning the gap. Germline lookup yields CDR1 LNHDA and CDR2 SQIVND (reference sequence). The CDR3 spans 15 residues. The DNA of the CDR3 is TGTGCCAGTAGTGCCAGCAGGGCCGGGATCAATGAGCAGTTCTTC. Its protein product is CASSASRAGINEQFF.

The genes are TRBV6-5 and TRBJ1-2, with TRBD1 identical over 8 bases. J was trimmed by 1 base and V by 10 bases; bases with no gene match: 8. Germline V lookup: CDR1 MNHEY, CDR2 SVGAGI. This CDR3 contains 14 residues. The chain's CDR3 is CATYRTGHNYGYTF. The CDR3, as DNA: TGTGCCACCTATCGGACAGGGCATAACTATGGCTACACCTTC.

A word on this clone: At the DNA level, this CDR3 is encoded by other sequences in the same sample as well. This chain connects TRBV6-5 to TRBJ2-2; a weak D match, TRBD2 (6 bases). CDR1 is MNHEY and CDR2 is SVGAGI in the germline V gene. CDR3 size: 13 residues. Between the trimmed V and J ends, which lost 3 bases and 5 bases, there was a span of 7 bases. For the CDR3, the DNA is TGTGCCAGCAGTTATGGGGGGACCGGGGAGCTGTTTTTT. This sequence encodes CASSYGGTGELFF.

The rearrangement uses TRBV7-9 and TRBJ2-3; D is unresolved. The length of the CDR3 is 14 residues. The germline CDR1 and CDR2 sequences are SEHNR and FQNEAQ (reference sequence). V was clipped by 4 bases and J by 0 bases, with 8 bases between them. This CDR3 is CASSSGLSTDTQYF. CDR3 nucleotides: TGTGCCAGCAGCTCGGGCCTTAGCACAGATACGCAGTATTTT.

The chain uses TRBV15 and TRBJ2-7, with 7 bases that match TRBD1. The trim removed 5 bases at V and 2 bases at J, leaving 12 bases unmatched. This CDR3 has 16 residues. The V gene's germline CDR1 is LNHNV and CDR2 YYDKDF (reference sequence). CDR3 loop: CATSAKLTGQAYEQYF. The CDR3 DNA reads TGTGCCACCAGCGCTAAGCTCACCGGACAGGCCTACGAGCAGTACTTC.

CDR3 coding DNA: TGTGCCAGCAGCTTTGCGGGAGTGTCCGGGGAGCTGTTTTTT. This encodes CASSFAGVSGELFF. The rearrangement joins TRBV5-8 to TRBJ2-2, with 7 positions matching TRBD2. V lost 2 bases and J lost 6; bases outside the gene matches: 4. Germline CDR1 SGHTS, CDR2 YDEGEE. The CDR3 spans 14 residues.

This clone was seen once. This chain links TRBV29-1 with TRBJ1-1, with D possibly being TRBD1 (5 bases). With 3 bases removed from V and 0 bases from J, the gap between germline ends came to 8 bases. The CDR3 contains 13 residues. Germline V CDR1 and CDR2: SQVTM, ANQGSEA. The CDR3 bases are TGCAGCGTTGACGGGGGATTGAACACTGAAGCTTTCTTT. This gives the protein CSVDGGLNTEAFF.

The J gene is TRBJ2-1, the V gene TRBV19; D is uncertain. The CDR3 has 13 amino acids. CDR1 is LNHDA, CDR2 SQIVND, per germline (reference sequence). V lost 7 bases, J lost 7 bases, and 14 bases lay in between. In nucleotides, the CDR3 is TGTGCCAGTACCCCCGTCGTGGGGAATGAGCAGTTCTTC. Protein product: CASTPVVGNEQFF.

The V and J genes are TRBV7-9 and TRBJ2-2; TRBD1 matches 7 bases. This CDR3 spans 15 amino acids. Germline V gene data show CDR1 as SEHNR and CDR2 as FQNEAQ (reference sequence). V lost 5 bases and J lost 0; bases outside the gene matches: 3. CDR3 region: CASSRDSANTGELFF. The CDR3 DNA is TGTGCCAGCAGCCGGGACAGCGCGAACACCGGGGAGCTGTTTTTT.

J is TRBJ1-4 and V is TRBV30; TRBD1 matches 8 bases. The CDR3 length is 14 residues. In germline, CDR1 is GTSNPN, CDR2 SVGIG (reference sequence). Unmatched junction bases numbered 5, after V lost 8 bases and J lost 0 bases. The CDR3 protein is CAGSGGATNEKLFF. The CDR3 DNA reads as TGTGCCGGATCAGGGGGCGCAACTAATGAAAAACTGTTTTTT.

V usage is TRBV7-2 and J usage is TRBJ2-5; perhaps TRBD1 as D (6 bases). Deletions cut 1 base from V and 4 bases from J, with 13 bases between. This CDR3 is 15 amino acids long. CDR1 is SGHTA and CDR2 is FQGNSA in the germline V gene. The CDR3 sequence: CASSLGLRGRETQYF. The CDR3 nucleotides read TGTGCCAGCAGCTTAGGGCTCAGGGGACGAGAGACCCAGTACTTC.

This clone was seen a few times. This chain joins TRBV7-8 and TRBJ2-7; TRBD1 is a possible D gene (5 bases). The V end was cut by 5 bases, the J end by 3 bases, with 8 bases between. This CDR3 has 12 amino acids. Per germline, CDR1 SGHVS and CDR2 FQNEAQ. Written as DNA, the CDR3 is TGTGCCAGCAGCCCGACAGACTACGAGCAGTACTTC. Its protein is CASSPTDYEQYF.

This rearrangement joins TRBV6-5 to TRBJ1-4; 7 bases fit TRBD1. The CDR3 is 16 amino acids. Germline trimming cut 0 bases from V and 4 bases from J; bases unmatched to any gene: 5. Germline CDR1 MNHEY, CDR2 SVGAGI. The CDR3: CASSYSQGFGNEKLFF. The CDR3 bases are TGTGCCAGCAGTTACTCACAGGGGTTTGGTAATGAAAAACTGTTTTTT.

The gene calls are TRBV19 and TRBJ2-2; D may be TRBD1 (5 bases). Germline V gene sequence: CDR1 LNHDA, CDR2 SQIVND (reference sequence). The CDR3 sequence is 13 residues long. Deletions cut 5 bases from V and 5 bases from J, with 9 bases between. The DNA for the CDR3 is TGTGCCAGTAGTGTAGGGGTTACCGGGGAGCTGTTTTTT. It is translated as CASSVGVTGELFF. Together with reference TRBV19 and TRBJ2-2, the CDR3 gives the full variable domain: DGGITQSPKYLFRKEGQNVTLSCEQNLNHDAMYWYRQDPGQGLRLIYYSQIVNDFQKGDIAEGYSVSREKKESFPLTVTSAQKNPTAFYLCASSVGVTGELFFGEGSRLTVL.

The CDR3: CASRRGQGGLSNQPQHF. The CDR3 DNA reads as TGTGCCAGTAGGAGGGGCCAGGGAGGCTTGAGCAATCAGCCCCAGCATTTT. V is TRBV19 and J is TRBJ1-5; maybe TRBD1 (5 bases). Germline V lookup: CDR1 LNHDA, CDR2 SQIVND (reference sequence). This CDR3 has 17 amino acids. The V gene lost 6 bases and the J gene lost 1 base, with 19 bases spanning the gap.